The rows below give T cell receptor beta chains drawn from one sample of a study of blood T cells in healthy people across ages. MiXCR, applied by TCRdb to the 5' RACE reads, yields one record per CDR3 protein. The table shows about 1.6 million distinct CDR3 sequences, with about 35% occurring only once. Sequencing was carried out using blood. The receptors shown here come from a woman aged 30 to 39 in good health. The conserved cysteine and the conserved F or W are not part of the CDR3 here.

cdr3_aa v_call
ASSSSGGAIETQY TRBV7-2
ASSLTGTGGGETQY TRBV28
ASSRSDRPLH TRBV3-1
SIDREGYGYT TRBV29-1
ASSPQGGGRREQY TRBV7-3
AGSYGVSEQF TRBV6-2/TRBV6-3
SARVTGGHETQY TRBV20-1
ASSRTGSGTEAF TRBV5-1
ASSLFASGPLETQY TRBV12-3/TRBV12-4
AWSAGLDLHEQF TRBV30
ASSEAIGGQGRYGYT TRBV6-1
ATSSSKQY TRBV15
SARAGVTGVGYT TRBV20-1
ASSSPSRLGAGYGYT TRBV28
ASSLDWGTAKNIQY TRBV28
ASSNGLPYEQY TRBV12-3/TRBV12-4
ASRDGGAGELF TRBV6-5
ASSSGRGDLSQETQY TRBV28
ASSYRVPFSGANVLT TRBV7-2
ASSPLHTNQETQY TRBV7-8
ASSLSGAPKETQY TRBV5-6
ANSGDSRGQLTYEQY TRBV25-1
SASPTGTSNQPQH TRBV20-1